The clone carrying this T cell receptor beta chain was detected only once. Its target is unknown. Using immunoSEQ multiplex PCR, the repertoire was profiled, and TCRdb retains in-frame clones only, with some absent. The table includes 20,000 to 25,000 clones, about 86% detected once. The data originate from a study of somatic mutations in cytotoxic T cells in rheumatoid arthritis. Study-wide points: Any difference in CD8+ T-cell clonality between patients who had rheumatoid arthritis and healthy controls who were age-matched was not statistically significant. The largest CD8+ clone made up over 20% of CD8+ cells in about an eighth of the roughly 65 patients.

Controls that were healthy consisted of blood donors whose median age was approximately 60 years (range about 20-75), with under 70% female. The CD4+ and CD8+ fractions came from positive magnetic bead selection and were purity-checked by flow cytometry. V lost 5 bases and J lost 8, with 12 bases in between. From germline, CDR1 is SNHLY and CDR2 FYNNEI. The CDR3 is 12 residues long. V and J are TRBV2 and TRBJ1-2, with a possible D match to TRBD1 (6 bases). Sequences were obtained from CD8+ T cells sorted from blood. The sequence derives from a woman aged 45-65 years in good health. The CDR3: CASSRDNWGYTF. The CDR3 bases are TGTGCCAGCAGTCGGGACAACTGGGGCTACACCTTC.